The rows below give T cell receptor beta chains drawn from one sample of a study of CD8 T cells in Susac syndrome. In TCRdb, the immunoSEQ multiplex PCR reads were re-called with MiXCR into one record per CDR3 protein. The sample carries about 140,000 distinct CDR3 sequences, just under 95% recorded once. The sample was CD8+ T cells from PBMCs. The receptors come from a human donor with Susac syndrome. Each CDR3 is given with its conserved first and last residue. The D gene is left open where the match is weak. Size is stated for part of the rows, as once, few or many counts, or as a class when the clone is expanded.

abundance	j_gene	v_gene	d_gene	CDR3nt	CDR3aa
NA	TRBJ2-3	TRBV9	NA	TGTGCCAGCAGAGCAGGGCCTTCTAGCACAGATACGCAGTATTTT	CASRAGPSSTDTQYF
NA	TRBJ1-2	TRBV3-1	TRBD1	TGTGCCAGCAGCCGCACTTTGGACAGGGCGAACATCCTTCATGGCTACACCTTC	CASSRTLDRANILHGYTF
NA	TRBJ2-3	TRBV28	TRBD1	TGTGCCAGCAGCCAGGACAGGGCAGAAGATACGCAGTATTTT	CASSQDRAEDTQYF
NA	TRBJ2-7	TRBV10-3	TRBD2	TGTGCCATCAGTCCTACTAGCGGGTTCTACGAGCAGTACTTC	CAISPTSGFYEQYF
NA	TRBJ2-2	TRBV5-4	NA	TGTGCCAGCAGCTTGGTGGCCGGGGAGCTGTTTTTT	CASSLVAGELFF
once	TRBJ1-5	TRBV7-9	NA	TGTGCCAGCAGCTTTGACGGACAGAGATGGGATCAGCCCCAGCATTTT	CASSFDGQRWDQPQHF
NA	TRBJ2-1	TRBV4-2	TRBD2	TGTGCCAGCAGCGATCCTAGCGGGCCGGCCTCCTACAATGAGCAGTTCTTC	CASSDPSGPASYNEQFF
few	TRBJ2-7	TRBV5-1	NA	TGCGCCAGCCGGGGAGACTCCTACGAGCAGTACTTC	CASRGDSYEQYF
NA	TRBJ2-1	TRBV2	NA	TGTGCCAGCAGGGGGGACTCCTCGGGGGAGCAGTTCTTC	CASRGDSSGEQFF
few	TRBJ2-5	TRBV7-9	NA	TGTGCCAGCAGCGGGGGGGAGACCCAGTACTTC	CASSGGETQYF
NA	TRBJ1-1	TRBV25-1	TRBD1	TGTGCCAGCAGTGAGGGGGACAGTGGGAACACTGAAGCTTTCTTT	CASSEGDSGNTEAFF
NA	TRBJ1-2	TRBV29-1	NA	TGCAGCGTCGCTCAATGGGACAAACTCGGGGGCTACACCTTC	CSVAQWDKLGGYTF
NA	TRBJ2-2	TRBV2	NA	TGTGCCAGCGAAGATAAGGAGGAGAACACCGGGGAGCTGTTTTTT	CASEDKEENTGELFF
NA	TRBJ2-2	TRBV7-8	NA	TGTGCCAGCAGCTCCGATTCCACCGGGGAGCTGTTTTTT	CASSSDSTGELFF
NA	TRBJ1-2	TRBV7-9	NA	TGTGCCAGCGGGAAGGGACTTCATGATGGCTACACCTTC	CASGKGLHDGYTF
NA	TRBJ2-3	TRBV7-9	TRBD1	TGTGCCAGCAGCTCATACGACAGGGGGGGAGGCACAGATACGCAGTATTTT	CASSSYDRGGGTDTQYF
NA	TRBJ1-1	TRBV10-2	TRBD1	TGCGCCAGCAGCACAGACAGGGGAACTGAAGCTTTCTTT	CASSTDRGTEAFF
NA	TRBJ2-7	TRBV5-1	NA	TGCGCCAGCAGCGCCAAAACGGGAGAGCAGTACTTC	CASSAKTGEQYF
NA	TRBJ2-5	TRBV4-1	NA	TGCGCCAGCAGCCACTTACAAGAGACCCAGTACTTC	CASSHLQETQYF
once	TRBJ2-1	TRBV7-9	NA	TGTGCCAGCTATAGTTACACTGGGATCGGTGAGCAGTTCTTC	CASYSYTGIGEQFF
NA	TRBJ1-4	TRBV12-3/TRBV12-4	NA	TGTGCCAGCAGTCCGGGGGAAAAACTGTTTTTT	CASSPGEKLFF
NA	TRBJ2-7	TRBV29-1	TRBD2	TGCAGCGTCCCCGGGACTAGCGGCTACGAGCAGTACTTC	CSVPGTSGYEQYF
few	TRBJ2-1	TRBV9	NA	TGTGCCAGCAGCGCCAGCTCCTACAATGAGCAGTTCTTC	CASSASSYNEQFF
NA	TRBJ2-2	TRBV18	NA	TGTGCCAGCTCACCGGGAAACGGGGAGCTGTTTTTT	CASSPGNGELFF
NA	TRBJ1-5	TRBV5-6	NA	TGTGCCAGCAGCCAGGGGAGGCAGCCCCAGCATTTT	CASSQGRQPQHF
NA	TRBJ2-1	TRBV3-1	NA	TGTGCCAGCAGCCGTATAGGGTACGATGAGCAGTTCTTC	CASSRIGYDEQFF
NA	TRBJ2-1	TRBV4-1	TRBD1	TGCGCCAGCAGCGGGACAGGGGTTAATGAGCAGTTCTTC	CASSGTGVNEQFF
NA	TRBJ2-7	TRBV4-1	TRBD1	TGCGCCAGCAGCCAAGCGGGACAGGGAGGGTGGGAGCAGTACTTC	CASSQAGQGGWEQYF
NA	TRBJ2-6	TRBV7-6	NA	TGTGCCAGCAGCCCAGGAAGGTCTGGGGCCAACGTCCTGACTTTC	CASSPGRSGANVLTF
NA	TRBJ2-1	TRBV12-3/TRBV12-4	TRBD2	TGTGCCAGCAGAAACGGGGCTAGCGGGACCTACAATGAGCAGTTCTTC	CASRNGASGTYNEQFF
NA	TRBJ1-4	TRBV5-1	NA	TGCGCCAGCAGCACCCTCGGAGGCCATGAAAAACTGTTTTTT	CASSTLGGHEKLFF
NA	TRBJ2-7	TRBV28	TRBD1	TGTGCCAGCAGTTCTCCCGGGACAGGGTCCGAGCAGTACTTC	CASSSPGTGSEQYF
NA	TRBJ2-1	TRBV2	NA	TGTGCCAGCAGTGATGAGACCTACAATGAGCAGTTCTTC	CASSDETYNEQFF
NA	TRBJ2-2	TRBV24-1	NA	TGTGCCACCCAGGATCGCGGGGAGCTGTTTTTT	CATQDRGELFF
NA	TRBJ1-5	TRBV13	NA	TGTGCCAGCAGCCCGGGGAGGGTTCAGCCCCAGCATTTT	CASSPGRVQPQHF
NA	TRBJ1-4	TRBV7-2	NA	TGTGCCAGCAGACCTATGTTTGGACCAGGAGAAAAACTGTTTTTT	CASRPMFGPGEKLFF
NA	TRBJ2-1	TRBV30	TRBD1	TGTGCCTGGGACGGGACAGGGCTTAATGAGCAGTTCTTC	CAWDGTGLNEQFF
NA	TRBJ1-2	TRBV30	NA	TGTGCCTGGAGCCTACGAGGGGGGGGCTACACCTTC	CAWSLRGGGYTF
NA	TRBJ1-2	TRBV29-1	NA	TGCAGCGTTCCGAGACAGGAGGCCTATGGCTACACCTTC	CSVPRQEAYGYTF
NA	TRBJ2-1	TRBV29-1	NA	TGCAGCGCGTCTTGGGATGAGCAGTTCTTC	CSASWDEQFF
NA	TRBJ2-1	TRBV10-3	NA	TGTGCCATCAGTGATACACGGGAGACTTACAATGAGCAGTTCTTC	CAISDTRETYNEQFF
NA	TRBJ2-5	TRBV9	TRBD2	TGTGCCAGCACCGAGAGCGGGAGTCAAGAGACCCAGTACTTC	CASTESGSQETQYF
NA	TRBJ2-2	TRBV12-5	TRBD2	TGTGCTAGTGGTTTACCCCCTCGAAGCGGGAGGTACACCGGGGAGCTGTTTTTT	CASGLPPRSGRYTGELFF
NA	TRBJ1-2	TRBV14	NA	TGTGCCAGCAGCGCTTTCACGGGGGACCCCTATGGCTACACCTTC	CASSAFTGDPYGYTF
NA	TRBJ1-2	TRBV29-1	NA	TGCAGCGTCCTCGAGGGGCATGGCTACACCTTC	CSVLEGHGYTF
NA	TRBJ1-1	TRBV12-3/TRBV12-4	NA	TGTGCCAGCAGGGTGGGTCCGAACACTGAAGCTTTCTTT	CASRVGPNTEAFF
NA	TRBJ2-7	TRBV5-4	TRBD2	TGTGCCAGCAGCTTTGATTCGGGGGGATACGAGCAGTACTTC	CASSFDSGGYEQYF
once	TRBJ1-2	TRBV15	TRBD1	TGTGCCACCAGCGAAAACAGGGGGAACTATGGCTACACCTTC	CATSENRGNYGYTF
NA	TRBJ2-2	TRBV7-9	NA	TGTGCCAGCAGCCCCCCTGGAGGGGACGCGAACACCGGGGAGCTGTTTTTT	CASSPPGGDANTGELFF
once	TRBJ1-2	TRBV9	TRBD1	TGTGCCAGCAGCGTACCCGACAGGGGTCTTGACTATGGCTACACCTTC	CASSVPDRGLDYGYTF
NA	TRBJ2-3	TRBV14	TRBD1	TGTGCCAGCAGCCAAAGAACGGGGACAGGGCGACACGATACGCAGTATTTT	CASSQRTGTGRHDTQYF
NA	TRBJ2-7	TRBV6-5	NA	TGTGCCGGTAAGAGTACTGTCTACGAGCAGTACTTC	CAGKSTVYEQYF